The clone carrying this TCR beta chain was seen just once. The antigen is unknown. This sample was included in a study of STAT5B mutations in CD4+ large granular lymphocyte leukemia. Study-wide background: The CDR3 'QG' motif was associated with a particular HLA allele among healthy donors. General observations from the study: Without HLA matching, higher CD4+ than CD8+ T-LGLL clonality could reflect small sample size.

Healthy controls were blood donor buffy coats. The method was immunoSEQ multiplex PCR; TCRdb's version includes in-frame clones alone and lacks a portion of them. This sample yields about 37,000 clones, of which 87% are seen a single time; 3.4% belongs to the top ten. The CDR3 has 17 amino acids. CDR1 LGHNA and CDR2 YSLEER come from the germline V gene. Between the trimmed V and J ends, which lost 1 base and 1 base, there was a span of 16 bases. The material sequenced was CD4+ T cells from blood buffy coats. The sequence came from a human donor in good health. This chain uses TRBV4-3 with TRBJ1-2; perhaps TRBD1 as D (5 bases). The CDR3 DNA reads TGCGCCAGCAGCCAAGTTGTGGGAGGGGTTGATAACTATGGCTACACCTTC. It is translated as CASSQVVGGVDNYGYTF.